This T cell receptor (beta chain) was sequenced for a study of cytomegalovirus exposure and HLA in healthy donors. The study ran its PCR with 60 Vbeta and 13 Jbeta primers. The method was immunoSEQ multiplex PCR; TCRdb's version includes in-frame clones alone and lacks a portion of them. Among about 82,000 clones, approximately 69% were seen once, and the ten largest hold 9.1%. About this clone itself: The target antigen is unknown.

CDR1 is MNHEY and CDR2 is SVGAGI in the germline V gene. The CDR3 runs 12 residues. With 6 bases removed from V and 8 bases from J, the gap between germline ends came to 11 bases. Whole-study findings and limits: Cytomegalovirus association was listed for around 170 TCR beta chains. Some highly shared sequence variants likely arose as a pipeline artifact. Several top significant clusters appeared, in a later analysis, to be linked to common viral pathogens.

This sequence originates from a man aged 40-55 years in good health and CMV-seropositive. The sample comprised PBMCs. The chain joins TRBV6-5 to TRBJ2-1, with D possibly matching TRBD2 (5 bases). The CDR3 spells CASRGFGDEQFF. CDR3 coding DNA: TGTGCCAGCAGGGGTTTCGGGGATGAGCAGTTCTTC.